This is a list of T cell receptor beta chains from one sample in a study of T cells after somatic rescue of genetic block. TCRdb keeps only in-frame clones here, not all; method: immunoSEQ multiplex PCR. This table has tens of thousands of clones, approximately 90% appearing once. Input material: peripheral blood mononuclear cells (PBMCs). These receptor sequences come from a man aged 25-40 years. CDR3s include the opening cysteine and the closing phenylalanine or tryptophan. D genes are given only for firm matches. A clone size is listed for some rows: how often the clone was seen (once, few, many), or a class if it is expanded.

j_call v_call d_call clone_size cdr3_aa cdr3_nt
TRBJ2-7 TRBV5-1 - - CASSLDPSYEQYF TGCGCCAGCAGCTTGGATCCCTCCTACGAGCAGTACTTC
TRBJ1-2 TRBV7-9 - few CASSLAGPHGYTF TGTGCCAGCAGCTTAGCGGGACCTCATGGCTACACCTTC
TRBJ2-7 TRBV7-9 TRBD1 - CASSFGTGSYEQYF TGTGCCAGCAGCTTTGGGACAGGGAGCTACGAGCAGTACTTC
TRBJ1-2 TRBV5-1 - - CASSYGTTRGYTF TGCGCCAGCAGCTACGGGACGACGAGGGGCTACACCTTC
TRBJ2-1 TRBV6-1 - once CASSDNAEQFF TGTGCCAGCAGTGATAACGCTGAGCAGTTCTTC
TRBJ2-7 TRBV27 - - CASSLFREAYEQYF TGTGCCAGCAGTTTATTCAGGGAGGCCTACGAGCAGTACTTC
TRBJ2-3 TRBV18 - - CASSPTESGGDTQYF TGTGCCAGCTCACCCACCGAAAGTGGGGGAGATACGCAGTATTTT
TRBJ2-7 TRBV15 - - CATSRDRIGVYEQYF TGTGCCACCAGCAGAGATCGAATAGGGGTCTACGAGCAGTACTTC
TRBJ2-2 TRBV23-1 - - CAIPKGGAWRSGELFF TGCGCCATCCCAAAAGGGGGGGCCTGGCGCTCCGGGGAGCTGTTTTTT
TRBJ2-7 TRBV2 - - CASSVRTATLEQYF TGTGCCAGCAGTGTCCGAACAGCAACTCTCGAGCAGTACTTC
TRBJ2-1 TRBV9 TRBD1 - CASSVGKRAGGAKRANNEQFF TGTGCCAGCAGCGTAGGGAAACGGGCAGGGGGCGCTAAGCGGGCGAACAATGAGCAGTTCTTC
TRBJ2-1 TRBV7-3 TRBD2 - CASSKIAGARNEQFF TGTGCCAGCAGCAAAATAGCGGGGGCTAGGAATGAGCAGTTCTTC
TRBJ2-1 TRBV6-5 TRBD2 - CASRPGTSGYNEQFF TGTGCCAGCAGACCCGGGACTAGCGGGTACAATGAGCAGTTCTTC
TRBJ1-1 TRBV10-3 - once CAISVARDTEAFF TGTGCCATCAGTGTGGCCCGGGACACTGAAGCTTTCTTT
TRBJ2-7 TRBV4-1 - - CASSQEAWGAGYEQYF TGCGCCAGCAGCCAAGAGGCTTGGGGGGCTGGATACGAGCAGTACTTC
TRBJ1-1 TRBV6-5 - - CASSYFRGVDTEAFF TGTGCCAGCAGTTACTTTAGAGGGGTGGACACTGAAGCTTTCTTT
TRBJ1-3 TRBV13 - - CASSRNGVGGNTIYF TGTGCCAGCAGCCGGAATGGGGTCGGTGGAAACACCATATATTTT
TRBJ2-2 TRBV5-1 - - CASSLPANSNTGELFF TGCGCCAGCAGCTTGCCGGCAAACTCTAACACCGGGGAGCTGTTTTTT
TRBJ1-5 TRBV5-1 TRBD1 few CASSLQGAGNQPQHF TGCGCCAGCAGCCTTCAGGGGGCCGGCAATCAGCCCCAGCATTTT
TRBJ1-1 TRBV20-1 - - CSVTGPRGAFF TGCAGTGTGACCGGGCCCCGGGGGGCTTTCTTT
TRBJ2-7 TRBV6-1 - - CASLFPDKDYEQYF TGTGCCAGCCTTTTCCCGGACAAAGACTACGAGCAGTACTTC
TRBJ2-3 TRBV7-2 - - CASSLLDTQYF TGTGCCAGCAGCTTGTTAGATACGCAGTATTTT
TRBJ2-1 TRBV4-1 TRBD2 - CASSQDKLLAKNEQFF TGCGCCAGCAGCCAAGATAAGCTACTAGCGAAAAATGAGCAGTTCTTC
TRBJ2-1 TRBV15 - - CATSRDRRGRGAYNEQFF TGTGCCACCAGCAGAGATCGGCGGGGCAGGGGCGCCTACAATGAGCAGTTCTTC
TRBJ1-5 TRBV18 - - CASTLEYSNQPQHF TGTGCCAGCACTCTTGAATATAGCAATCAGCCCCAGCATTTT
TRBJ2-7 TRBV9 - - CASSVGQGPYEQYF TGTGCCAGCAGCGTAGGTCAGGGGCCCTACGAGCAGTACTTC
TRBJ1-5 TRBV19 - - CASSMGGTASYSNQPQHF TGTGCCAGTAGTATGGGTGGGACGGCTTCCTATAGCAATCAGCCCCAGCATTTT
TRBJ2-7 TRBV29-1 - - CSVSQETYEQYF TGCAGCGTTTCTCAGGAGACCTACGAGCAGTACTTC
TRBJ1-1 TRBV7-9 - - CASSLGSGTEAFF TGTGCCAGCAGCTTAGGTTCCGGGACTGAAGCTTTCTTT
TRBJ2-3 TRBV29-1 TRBD1 - CSVEDWGQGSTDTQYF TGCAGCGTTGAAGACTGGGGACAGGGTAGCACAGATACGCAGTATTTT
TRBJ2-5 TRBV5-1 - - CASSLGSEGETQYF TGCGCCAGCAGCTTGGGAAGCGAGGGGGAGACCCAGTACTTC
TRBJ1-4 TRBV27 TRBD1 - CASSFQGAREKLFF TGTGCCAGCAGTTTCCAGGGGGCGCGTGAAAAACTGTTTTTT
TRBJ1-1 TRBV6-4 - - CASPTGRGGNTEAFF TGTGCCAGCCCTACGGGGCGCGGAGGGAACACTGAAGCTTTCTTT
TRBJ2-7 TRBV7-9 TRBD1 - CASSLDGTENEQYF TGTGCCAGCAGCTTAGACGGGACAGAAAACGAGCAGTACTTC
TRBJ2-6 TRBV9 - - CASSPRGDSGANVLTF TGTGCCAGCAGCCCGAGGGGTGACTCTGGGGCCAACGTCCTGACTTTC
TRBJ2-7 TRBV2 TRBD1 - CASSRGQGYEQYF TGTGCCAGCAGCAGGGGGCAGGGCTACGAGCAGTACTTC
TRBJ1-4 TRBV5-4 - - CASSQDLPGTANEKLFF TGTGCCAGCAGCCAAGATCTTCCCGGGACGGCTAATGAAAAACTGTTTTTT
TRBJ2-6 TRBV10-1 - once CASSGGSGANVLTF TGCGCCAGCAGTGGAGGCTCTGGGGCCAACGTCCTGACTTTC
TRBJ2-4 TRBV28 - - CASSPRSPNIQYF TGTGCCAGCAGCCCTAGAAGCCCAAACATTCAGTACTTC
TRBJ2-5 TRBV10-3 - once CAISERDRETQYF TGTGCCATCAGTGAGCGGGATCGAGAGACCCAGTACTTC
TRBJ1-5 TRBV27 - - CASSFGRGYQPQHF TGTGCCAGCAGTTTCGGGCGGGGGTATCAGCCCCAGCATTTT
TRBJ2-7 TRBV18 - - CASSQVGGPTTYEQYF TGTGCCAGCTCACAGGTAGGCGGGCCTACTACCTACGAGCAGTACTTC
TRBJ2-5 TRBV28 TRBD1 once CATSDPGQGWLETQYF TGTGCCACTTCTGACCCGGGACAGGGGTGGCTAGAGACCCAGTACTTC
TRBJ1-1 TRBV2 TRBD1 - CASSLGQEVGAFF TGTGCCAGCAGTTTAGGACAGGAGGTTGGAGCTTTCTTT
TRBJ1-6 TRBV6-1 TRBD1 - CATKLQGANSPLHF TGTGCCACCAAACTACAGGGGGCTAATTCACCCCTCCACTTT
TRBJ2-3 TRBV4-1 TRBD2 - CASSPFGGRAGTDTQYF TGCGCCAGCAGTCCTTTCGGGGGGAGGGCCGGAACAGATACGCAGTATTTT
TRBJ1-3 TRBV20-1 - - CSATPGNTIYF TGCAGTGCTACTCCTGGAAACACCATATATTTT
TRBJ1-5 TRBV6-5 - - CASRLSGRHQPQHF TGTGCCAGCAGACTCTCCGGACGTCATCAGCCCCAGCATTTT
TRBJ2-7 TRBV7-9 - once CASSSRPYEQYF TGTGCCAGCAGCTCCCGCCCCTACGAGCAGTACTTC
TRBJ2-2 TRBV25-1 TRBD1 - CASSETGVTGELFF TGTGCCAGCAGTGAGACAGGGGTCACCGGGGAGCTGTTTTTT